Listed below are T cell receptor beta chains from one sample, sequenced in a study of cytomegalovirus exposure and HLA in healthy donors. Sequencing used immunoSEQ multiplex PCR; TCRdb keeps in-frame clones, though not all of them. The sample lists around 100,000 clones, roughly 80% occurring once. Material: PBMCs. The origin of the receptors is a man aged 30 to 39 in good health and CMV-seropositive. The CDR3 runs from the conserved cysteine through the conserved F or W. A D gene is named only where the DNA matches it firmly. Not all rows give a size; the values are once, few, many and, for expanded clones, a class.

d_call	v_call	cdr3_length	j_call	clone_size	cdr3_aa	cdr3_nt
-	TRBV15	14	TRBJ1-6	-	CATSRGHNNSPLHF	TGTGCCACCAGCAGAGGACATAATAATTCACCCCTCCACTTT
TRBD1	TRBV27	14	TRBJ1-2	-	CASSLRDRDYGYTF	TGTGCCAGCAGTTTACGGGACAGAGATTATGGCTACACCTTC
TRBD1	TRBV5-6	15	TRBJ1-1	-	CASSSPETGKRVAFF	TGTGCCAGCAGCAGTCCGGAGACAGGGAAGCGTGTAGCTTTCTTT
TRBD1	TRBV6-1	14	TRBJ1-2	-	CASCRDSTFYGYTF	TGTGCCAGCTGCAGGGACAGTACTTTCTATGGCTACACCTTC
TRBD2	TRBV4-1	15	TRBJ2-1	few	CASSWPGLAFDEQFF	TGCGCCAGCAGCTGGCCGGGACTAGCTTTCGATGAGCAGTTCTTC
TRBD2	TRBV28	16	TRBJ2-2	-	CASSELAGGLAGELFF	TGTGCCAGCAGTGAACTAGCGGGGGGGCTCGCCGGGGAGCTGTTTTTT
TRBD2	TRBV12-5	17	TRBJ2-3	-	CASGLSRTSGGRDTQYF	TGTGCTAGTGGTTTGTCCCGGACTAGCGGGGGAAGAGATACGCAGTATTTT
TRBD1	TRBV5-1	15	TRBJ1-4	-	CASSLYGQGQGKLFF	TGCGCCAGCAGCTTATACGGACAGGGGCAGGGAAAACTGTTTTTT
-	TRBV6-1	11	TRBJ2-7	-	CAGGQNYEQYF	TGTGCTGGAGGACAGAACTACGAGCAGTACTTC
-	TRBV11-2	13	TRBJ1-1	-	CASSPSGGLRSFF	TGTGCCAGCAGCCCGAGCGGGGGCTTAAGGTCTTTCTTT
-	TRBV2	12	TRBJ2-3	-	CASSETGDTQYF	TGTGCCAGCAGTGAAACGGGAGATACGCAGTATTTT
-	TRBV5-6	17	TRBJ2-1	once	CASSPLFVARENNEQFF	TGTGCCAGCAGCCCCCTCTTTGTAGCCCGGGAGAATAATGAGCAGTTCTTC
-	TRBV5-1	14	TRBJ1-6	-	CASSWEGSNSPLHF	TGCGCCAGCAGTTGGGAGGGAAGTAATTCACCCCTCCACTTT
TRBD2	TRBV18	17	TRBJ2-3	-	CASSPWSGIASTDTQYF	TGTGCCAGCTCACCTTGGAGCGGGATTGCTAGCACAGATACGCAGTATTTT
-	TRBV6-5	13	TRBJ1-1	-	CASSYARNTEAFF	TGTGCCAGCAGTTACGCGAGGAACACTGAAGCTTTCTTT
-	TRBV19	16	TRBJ1-5	-	CASTDRGGRSNQPQHF	TGTGCCAGTACCGACCGGGGGGGTCGGAGCAATCAGCCCCAGCATTTT
TRBD1	TRBV6-4	14	TRBJ2-5	-	CASAPHRGQETQYF	TGTGCCAGCGCGCCTCACAGGGGCCAAGAGACCCAGTACTTC
-	TRBV6-5	13	TRBJ1-5	-	CASSSYRNQPQHF	TGTGCCAGCAGTTCCTACAGGAATCAGCCCCAGCATTTT
TRBD2	TRBV5-1	15	TRBJ2-7	-	CASSLAGGISYEQYF	TGCGCCAGCAGCTTGGCGGGGGGTATCTCCTACGAGCAGTACTTC
-	TRBV6-5	13	TRBJ2-2	-	CASSSLNTGELFF	TGTGCCAGCAGTTCACTGAACACCGGGGAGCTGTTTTTT
TRBD2	TRBV5-1	18	TRBJ2-2	-	CASSLGASGTSSTGELFF	TGCGCCAGCAGCTTGGGGGCTAGCGGAACCAGCAGCACCGGGGAGCTGTTTTTT
TRBD1	TRBV28	13	TRBJ1-2	-	CASGTGQGGGYTF	TGTGCCAGCGGTACAGGACAGGGGGGCGGCTACACCTTC
-	TRBV13	13	TRBJ2-5	-	CASKNRGGETQYF	TGTGCCAGCAAAAACAGGGGGGGAGAGACCCAGTACTTC
TRBD1	TRBV7-9	16	TRBJ1-5	-	CASSFATGDSNQPQHF	TGTGCCAGCAGCTTCGCGACAGGGGATAGCAATCAGCCCCAGCATTTT
TRBD1	TRBV6-5	12	TRBJ1-2	-	CASADRAYGYTF	TGTGCCAGCGCAGACAGGGCCTATGGCTACACCTTC
-	TRBV23-1	16	TRBJ1-5	-	CASSLLLGGRNQPQHF	TGCGCCAGCAGTCTCCTGCTTGGGGGCCGGAATCAGCCCCAGCATTTT
-	TRBV28	15	TRBJ2-3	-	CASSQTYGLQDTQYF	TGTGCCAGCAGTCAGACTTATGGACTTCAAGATACGCAGTATTTT
-	TRBV2	12	TRBJ2-7	few	CASNPGDYEQYF	TGTGCCAGCAACCCCGGAGACTACGAGCAGTACTTC
TRBD1	TRBV13	16	TRBJ2-4	-	CASSLRWGQGENIQYF	TGTGCCAGCAGCCTCCGATGGGGACAGGGCGAAAACATTCAGTACTTC
TRBD2	TRBV7-9	18	TRBJ2-3	-	CASSPYRRSGRLADTQYF	TGTGCCAGCAGCCCTTACCGGCGTAGCGGGAGGTTGGCAGATACGCAGTATTTT
TRBD2	TRBV4-1	15	TRBJ2-5	once	CASSQAGLAGETQYF	TGCGCCAGCAGCCAAGCGGGACTAGCGGGGGAGACCCAGTACTTC
TRBD1	TRBV27	16	TRBJ1-5	-	CASSFLGQGEGQPQHF	TGTGCCAGCAGTTTTCTCGGACAGGGCGAAGGACAGCCCCAGCATTTT
TRBD1	TRBV29-1	11	TRBJ1-2	-	CSVGQGVSYTF	TGCAGCGTTGGACAGGGGGTTAGCTACACCTTC
-	TRBV7-9	14	TRBJ2-7	-	CASSLIQGGYEQYF	TGTGCCAGCAGCCTCATCCAGGGGGGCTACGAGCAGTACTTC
-	TRBV7-9	15	TRBJ2-3	-	CASSQADPITDTQYF	TGTGCCAGCAGCCAGGCTGACCCGATCACAGATACGCAGTATTTT
-	TRBV28	15	TRBJ1-2	-	CATNNPGHPSYGYTF	TGTGCCACCAATAACCCGGGACACCCCTCCTATGGCTACACCTTC
-	TRBV27	13	TRBJ1-1	-	CASSFAGALEAFF	TGTGCCAGCAGTTTTGCAGGGGCTCTTGAAGCTTTCTTT
TRBD2	TRBV19	15	TRBJ2-3	few	CASSIVAGASDTQYF	TGTGCCAGTAGTATAGTAGCGGGGGCCTCAGATACGCAGTATTTT
TRBD2	TRBV10-3	14	TRBJ2-5	once	CAISGLALQETQYF	TGTGCCATCAGTGGACTAGCTTTACAAGAGACCCAGTACTTC
-	TRBV6-1	15	TRBJ2-6	-	CAGGRPSSGANVLTF	TGTGCCGGAGGCCGGCCCTCTTCTGGGGCCAACGTCCTGACTTTC
TRBD1	TRBV16	14	TRBJ2-5	once	CASSHPDRPGTQYF	TGTGCCAGCAGCCACCCGGACAGGCCGGGGACCCAGTACTTC
TRBD2	TRBV7-3	17	TRBJ2-7	-	CASSRLAGGPITYEQYF	TGTGCCAGCAGCCGACTAGCGGGGGGCCCCATTACCTACGAGCAGTACTTC
-	TRBV19	12	TRBJ2-3	-	CASSPTADTQYF	TGTGCCAGTAGTCCGACAGCAGATACGCAGTATTTT